The present T cell receptor (beta chain) was sequenced within a study of T cells in Graves' hyperthyroidism and ophthalmopathy. As for the study in general: Staff took peripheral blood when the initial diagnosis was made, before any treatment began.

No ophthalmopathy progression within 18 months constituted stable Graves' hyperthyroidism. Each patient was aged 18 to 65 and had newly diagnosed hyperthyroidism of under 2 months' duration. Diagnoses used clinical symptoms, serum thyroxine and TRAb, thyroid ultrasound and orbital computed tomography. Amplification of TCR beta CDR3 regions used RNA as the template. HTBI primers were the set used in a first-round RT-PCR of the TCR CDR3. TCRdb processed the multiplex PCR reads anew with MiXCR; each CDR3 protein has one entry. The sample lists approximately 480,000 distinct CDR3 sequences, around 21% seen once, with 26% in the top ten. This clonotype was counted at least ten times. This CDR3 has 14 residues. Germline CDR1 LNHDA, CDR2 SQIVND (reference sequence). Trimming at V came to 7 bases and at J to 6 bases, leaving 5 bases not matched to a gene.

The clonotype originates from a young man with Graves' hyperthyroidism. The V call is TRBV19, the J call TRBJ1-5, with 11 nucleotides matching TRBD1. The source material was blood. The CDR3: CASTPDRGRQPQHF. In DNA form, the CDR3 reads TGTGCCAGTACCCCGGACAGGGGGCGTCAGCCCCAGCATTTT.